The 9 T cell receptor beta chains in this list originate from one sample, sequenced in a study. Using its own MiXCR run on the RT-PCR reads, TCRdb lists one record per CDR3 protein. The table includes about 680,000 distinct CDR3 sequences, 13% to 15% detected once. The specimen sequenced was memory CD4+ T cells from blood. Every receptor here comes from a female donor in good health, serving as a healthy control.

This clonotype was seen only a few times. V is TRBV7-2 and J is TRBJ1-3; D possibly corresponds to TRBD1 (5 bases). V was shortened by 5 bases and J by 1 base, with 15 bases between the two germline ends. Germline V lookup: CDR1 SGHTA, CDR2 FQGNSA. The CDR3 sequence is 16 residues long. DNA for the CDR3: TGTGCCAGCAGCCCGCGACGAACAGGATCTGGAAACACCATATATTTT. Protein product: CASSPRRTGSGNTIYF.

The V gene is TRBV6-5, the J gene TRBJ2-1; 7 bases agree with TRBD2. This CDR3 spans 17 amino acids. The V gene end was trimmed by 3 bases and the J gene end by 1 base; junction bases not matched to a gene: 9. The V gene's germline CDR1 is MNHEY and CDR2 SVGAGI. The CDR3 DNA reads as TGTGCCAGCAGTTATAAGTCTGGGGGAGGGTCCTACAATGAGCAGTTCTTC. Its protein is CASSYKSGGGSYNEQFF.

The CDR3 sequence is CASSMGGGGHIDTQYF. The DNA of the CDR3 is TGTGCCAGCAGCATGGGAGGGGGGGGGCATATAGATACGCAGTATTTT. The rearrangement links TRBV9 to TRBJ2-3, with TRBD2 as a possible D gene (7 bases). Germline assignment: CDR1 SGDLS and CDR2 YYNGEE. Trimming left V 4 bases short and J 5 bases short, with 20 bases between. CDR3 length: 16 amino acids.

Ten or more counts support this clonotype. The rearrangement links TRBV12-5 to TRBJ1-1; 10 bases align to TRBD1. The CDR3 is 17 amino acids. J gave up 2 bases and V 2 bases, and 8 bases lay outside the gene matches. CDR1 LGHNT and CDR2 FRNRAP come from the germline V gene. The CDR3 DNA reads TGTGCTAGTGGTTTGCGGCGTAGGGACAGGGGTAACACTGAAGCTTTCTTT. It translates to CASGLRRRDRGNTEAFF.

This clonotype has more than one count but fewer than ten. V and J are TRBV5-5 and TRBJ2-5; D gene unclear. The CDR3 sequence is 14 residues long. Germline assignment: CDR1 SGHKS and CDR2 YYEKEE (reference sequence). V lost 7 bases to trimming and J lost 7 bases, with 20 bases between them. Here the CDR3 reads CASPRPRLSRTQYF. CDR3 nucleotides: TGTGCCAGCCCACGACCGCGGCTGAGTAGGACCCAGTACTTC.

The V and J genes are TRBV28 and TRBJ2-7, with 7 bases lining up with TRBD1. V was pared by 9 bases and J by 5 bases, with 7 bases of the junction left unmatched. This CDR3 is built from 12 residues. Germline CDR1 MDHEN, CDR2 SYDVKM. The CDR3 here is CASTRGPHEQYF. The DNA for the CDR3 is TGTGCCAGTACGAGGGGGCCGCACGAGCAGTACTTC.

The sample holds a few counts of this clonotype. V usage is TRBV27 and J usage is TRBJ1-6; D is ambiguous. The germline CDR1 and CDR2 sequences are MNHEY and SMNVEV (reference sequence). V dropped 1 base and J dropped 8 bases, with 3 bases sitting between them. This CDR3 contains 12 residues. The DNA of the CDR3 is TGTGCCAGCAGTTTATTTGATTCACCCCTCCACTTT. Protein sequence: CASSLFDSPLHF.

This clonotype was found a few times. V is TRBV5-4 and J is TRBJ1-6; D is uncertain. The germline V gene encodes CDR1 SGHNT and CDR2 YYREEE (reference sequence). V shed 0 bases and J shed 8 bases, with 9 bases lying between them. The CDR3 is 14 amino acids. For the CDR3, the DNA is TGTGCCAGCAGCTTGGACAGTGCCGATTCACCCCTCCACTTT. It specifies CASSLDSADSPLHF.

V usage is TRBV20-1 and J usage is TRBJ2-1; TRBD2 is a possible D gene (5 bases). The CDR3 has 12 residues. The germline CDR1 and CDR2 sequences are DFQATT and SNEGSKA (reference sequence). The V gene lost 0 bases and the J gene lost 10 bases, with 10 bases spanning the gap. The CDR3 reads CSARESLAEQFF. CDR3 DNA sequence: TGCAGTGCTAGAGAGTCATTAGCGGAGCAGTTCTTC.